These 32 T cell receptor beta chains originate from one sample sequenced in a study of T cell changes during pregnancy in multiple sclerosis. Repertoires were generated with immunoSEQ multiplex PCR, while TCRdb's copy carries only in-frame clones and drops some. This sample has approximately 20,000 clones; more than 85% occur once, and the top ten carry roughly 8.4%. Sequencing was performed on CD8+ T cells from peripheral blood mononuclear cells, taken after pregnancy. These receptors were taken from a female donor with multiple sclerosis, enrolled in a pregnancy study.

The J gene is TRBJ1-3, the V gene TRBV6-5; D might be TRBD1 (5 bases). Trimming took 0 bases from V and 3 from J, leaving 12 bases between them. The CDR3 runs 16 residues. Germline lookup yields CDR1 MNHEY and CDR2 SVGAGI. The CDR3 region has the DNA TGTGCCAGCAGTTACTCGGTCAGGGTGGATGGAAACACCATATATTTT. Its translation is CASSYSVRVDGNTIYF.

The chain has TRBV7-9 and TRBJ1-1; maybe TRBD1 (5 bases). V was clipped by 4 bases and J by 0 bases, with 9 bases between them. The CDR3 is made up of 14 amino acids. Germline assignment: CDR1 SEHNR and CDR2 FQNEAQ (reference sequence). For the CDR3, the DNA is TGTGCCAGCAGCTGGGGCCAGATGAACACTGAAGCTTTCTTT. The encoded protein is CASSWGQMNTEAFF.

The CDR3 region is CASSSSGTNEKLFF. CDR3 in DNA: TGTGCCAGCAGTAGCAGCGGCACTAATGAAAAACTGTTTTTT. The rearrangement joins TRBV7-9 to TRBJ1-4; no clear D. The V gene's germline CDR1 is SEHNR and CDR2 FQNEAQ (reference sequence). Trimming left V 6 bases short and J 2 bases short, with 10 bases between. CDR3 length: 14 residues.

Of note for this clone: The junction and the germline gene differ at one end; a read error may be behind it. The J gene is TRBJ2-5, the V gene TRBV5-8; no clear D gene. CDR3 length: 11 amino acids. Per germline, CDR1 SGHTS and CDR2 YDEGEE. The CDR3 DNA reads as TGTGCCAGCAGCTTGGGAGAGGCCCAGTACTTC. The encoded protein is CASSLGEAQYF.

The V call is TRBV25-1, the J call TRBJ2-7, with D perhaps TRBD1 (5 bases). V lost 5 bases, J lost 5 bases, and 13 bases lay in between. Germline loops: CDR1 MGHDK, CDR2 SYGVNS. The CDR3 loop spans 13 amino acids. In nucleotides, the CDR3 is TGTGCCAGCAGTCACAGGAATATCGACGAGCAGTACTTC. Translating gives CASSHRNIDEQYF.

The rearrangement links TRBV27 to TRBJ2-6; D uncertain. The germline CDR1 and CDR2 sequences are MNHEY and SMNVEV (reference sequence). The CDR3 sequence is 15 residues long. V was trimmed by 5 bases and J by 0 bases, leaving 8 bases between them. CDR3 nucleotide sequence: TGTGCCAGCAGTCCCGAACACTCTGGGGCCAACGTCCTGACTTTC. It codes for CASSPEHSGANVLTF.

The chain combines TRBV27 with TRBJ1-1; no clear D. Between the trimmed V and J ends, which lost 7 bases and 3 bases, there was a span of 12 bases. There are 13 residues in the CDR3. Germline CDR1 is MNHEY and CDR2 is SMNVEV (reference sequence). CDR3 residues: CASTRRGYTEAFF. For the CDR3, the DNA is TGTGCCAGCACTCGTCGAGGGTACACTGAAGCTTTCTTT.

This chain joins TRBV4-2 and TRBJ1-1; D is unresolved. The CDR3 sequence is 17 residues long. Deletions cut 4 bases from V and 1 base from J, with 19 bases between. The germline gives CDR1 LGHNA, CDR2 YNFKEQ. The CDR3 bases are TGTGCCAGCAGCCTCCTACGGTGGAGGCCGGCGAACACTGAAGCTTTCTTT. Protein sequence: CASSLLRWRPANTEAFF.

The count of this clone is one. V is TRBV27 and J is TRBJ1-1, with 10 bases identical to TRBD1. From germline, CDR1 is MNHEY and CDR2 SMNVEV (reference sequence). V dropped 5 bases and J dropped 7; count of bases not matched to a gene: 10. The CDR3 loop spans 15 amino acids. CDR3 sequence: CASSPFGTGEGEAFF. The CDR3 region has the DNA TGTGCCAGCAGTCCCTTCGGGACAGGGGAAGGTGAAGCTTTCTTT.

The J gene is TRBJ2-7, the V gene TRBV7-8; 9 bases are a match to TRBD1. The CDR3 runs 15 residues. The V gene's germline CDR1 is SGHVS and CDR2 FQNEAQ. V was clipped by 8 bases and J by 5 bases; unmatched bases: 13. The CDR3 region is CASGYGTGSRNEQYF. CDR3 DNA sequence: TGTGCCAGCGGGTATGGGACAGGGTCCCGCAACGAGCAGTACTTC.

The gene calls are TRBV10-3 and TRBJ1-1; 7 bases map to TRBD1. The germline V gene encodes CDR1 ENHRY and CDR2 SYGVKD. CDR3 length equals 12 residues. V lost 7 bases to trimming and J lost 4 bases; unmatched junction nucleotides: 3. CDR3 sequence: CAITAGGTEAFF. CDR3 DNA: TGTGCCATCACGGCAGGGGGCACTGAAGCTTTCTTT.

This chain uses TRBV6-5 with TRBJ2-2; weak D call: TRBD1 (6 bases). This CDR3 is built from 15 residues. Germline V lookup: CDR1 MNHEY, CDR2 SVGAGI. Trimming cost V 2 bases and J 3 bases, with 10 bases left between them. CDR3 nucleotide sequence: TGTGCCAGCAGTTACGCCACAGGGTACACCGGGGAGCTGTTTTTT. Protein sequence: CASSYATGYTGELFF.

This clone was observed once. The chain carries TRBV5-4 and TRBJ2-1; tentatively, D is TRBD2 (5 bases). CDR3 length: 13 residues. Trimming took off 0 bases at V and 9 bases at J, with 10 bases between the two ends. The V gene's germline CDR1 is SGHNT and CDR2 YYREEE (reference sequence). CDR3 nucleotide sequence: TGTGCCAGCAGCTTGGACGACTACGGTGAGCAGTTCTTC. This codes for CASSLDDYGEQFF.

This clone was detected once. CDR3 DNA sequence: TGCGCCAGCAGCCAAGATGGCGCGGGAGCATGGGAGACCCAGTACTTC. Encoded protein: CASSQDGAGAWETQYF. The chain joins TRBV4-3 to TRBJ2-5, with 7 bases lining up with TRBD2. V was pared by 0 bases and J by 5 bases, with 9 bases of the junction left unmatched. Germline CDR1 reads LGHNA; CDR2 reads YSLEER. This CDR3 contains 16 residues.

The gene calls are TRBV6-6 and TRBJ1-5; D may be TRBD1 (5 bases). CDR1 is MNHNY and CDR2 is SVGAGI in the germline V gene (reference sequence). The CDR3 contains 15 residues. V was shortened by 1 base and J by 0 bases, with 7 bases between the two germline ends. The CDR3: CASSYFGASNQPQHF. The CDR3 DNA follows: TGTGCCAGCAGTTACTTTGGGGCTAGCAATCAGCCCCAGCATTTT.

The rearrangement links TRBV28 to TRBJ2-7; 8 nucleotides align to TRBD1. This CDR3 spans 14 amino acids. Germline lookup yields CDR1 MDHEN and CDR2 SYDVKM. V gave up 4 bases and J gave up 3 bases; unmatched junction bases: 5. In nucleotides, the CDR3 is TGTGCCAGCAGTTGGGGGACAGGAGGCTACGAGCAGTACTTC. It translates to CASSWGTGGYEQYF.

The rearrangement uses TRBV27 and TRBJ2-2; D gene unclear. The ends were cut back, 0 bases at V and 0 bases at J, with 14 bases in the middle. The length of the CDR3 is 18 residues. From germline, CDR1 is MNHEY and CDR2 SMNVEV (reference sequence). The CDR3 DNA reads TGTGCCAGCAGTTTATCGATCTTTGCGCCTACGAACACCGGGGAGCTGTTTTTT. Its translation is CASSLSIFAPTNTGELFF.

The chain joins TRBV9 to TRBJ2-3, with TRBD2 matching 7 bases. This CDR3 is built from 17 residues. Germline CDR1 reads SGDLS; CDR2 reads YYNGEE. Trimming took 3 bases from V and 0 from J; bases not matched to a gene: 10. DNA for the CDR3: TGTGCCAGCAGCGCCCTAGCGGAGTTAACTAGCACAGATACGCAGTATTTT. The encoded protein is CASSALAELTSTDTQYF.

This clone was seen just once. The genes are TRBV6-1 and TRBJ1-5; D is uncertain. Germline V gene data show CDR1 as MNHNS and CDR2 as SASEGT. V lost 7 bases and J lost 6, with 19 bases in between. CDR3 size: 15 residues. DNA of the CDR3: TGTGCCAGCAAAACGGGTATCGGAGAAAGTCAGCCCCAGCATTTT. The encoded protein is CASKTGIGESQPQHF.

The chain couples TRBV19 to TRBJ2-7; TRBD1 aligns across 7 bases. Unmatched junction bases numbered 6, after V lost 5 bases and J lost 2 bases. The germline V gene encodes CDR1 LNHDA and CDR2 SQIVND (reference sequence). The CDR3 loop spans 14 amino acids. CDR3 sequence (DNA): TGTGCCAGTAGTGCGGTCCAGGGGGCCTACGAGCAGTACTTC. The encoded protein is CASSAVQGAYEQYF.

This chain joins TRBV7-8 and TRBJ2-1, with 8 bases lining up with TRBD2. Trimming removed 0 bases from V and 6 bases from J; junction bases left unmatched: 1. From germline, CDR1 is SGHVS and CDR2 FQNEAQ. CDR3 size: 14 residues. The DNA of the CDR3 is TGTGCCAGCAGCTTAGCGCTAGCGGGCAATGAGCAGTTCTTC. This encodes CASSLALAGNEQFF.

The rearrangement links TRBV4-1 to TRBJ2-1, with no clear D. This CDR3 contains 14 residues. Trimming pared 3 bases from V and 4 bases from J, leaving 10 bases between. CDR1 is MGHRA, CDR2 YSYEKL, per germline. This CDR3 is CASSQRKEYNEQFF. CDR3 DNA sequence: TGCGCCAGCAGCCAGCGGAAGGAATACAATGAGCAGTTCTTC.

Here the CDR3 reads CASSGGTGSDIQYF. The DNA of the CDR3 is TGTGCCAGCAGTGGCGGGACAGGGTCGGACATTCAGTACTTC. This sequence joins TRBV27 and TRBJ2-4; 9 nucleotides match TRBD1. With V trimmed by 5 bases and J by 8 bases, 7 bases remained unmatched. Germline values: CDR1 MNHEY, CDR2 SMNVEV (reference sequence). This CDR3 is 14 amino acids long.

The V call is TRBV5-1, the J call TRBJ1-1; 9 bases are a match to TRBD1. V lost 3 bases, J lost 1 base, and 4 bases stayed unmatched. This CDR3 is 15 amino acids long. From germline, CDR1 is SGHRS and CDR2 YFSETQ. The CDR3 region is CASSWGTGSNTEAFF. CDR3 in DNA: TGCGCCAGCAGCTGGGGGACAGGGTCGAACACTGAAGCTTTCTTT. The complete variable domain, with remaining parts taken from reference TRBV5-1 and TRBJ1-1, reads KAGVTQTPRYLIKTRGQQVTLSCSPISGHRSVSWYQQTPGQGLQFLFEYFSETQRNKGNFPGRFSGRQFSNSRSEMNVSTLELGDSALYLCASSWGTGSNTEAFFGQGTRLTVV.

This clone has a handful of counts. The chain employs TRBV7-2 and TRBJ1-1, with 7 bases fitting TRBD1. V shed 1 base and J 0 bases; nucleotides not matched to a gene: 2. Germline CDR1 SGHTA, CDR2 FQGNSA. The CDR3 has 15 residues. The CDR3 reads CASSLEGALNTEAFF. The CDR3 coding sequence is TGTGCCAGCAGCTTAGAGGGGGCGTTGAACACTGAAGCTTTCTTT.

This clone has more than one count but fewer than ten. The CDR3 loop is CASSVYSGNSYNEQFF. CDR3 in DNA: TGTGCCAGCAGCGTTTATAGCGGGAACTCCTACAATGAGCAGTTCTTC. The chain recombines TRBV9 with TRBJ2-1; TRBD2 agrees at 8 bases. Germline loops: CDR1 SGDLS, CDR2 YYNGEE. The CDR3 extends over 16 amino acids. J was trimmed by 0 bases and V by 2 bases; bases with no gene match: 4. Full variable domain (rest looked up from reference TRBV9 and TRBJ2-1): DSGVTQTPKHLITATGQRVTLRCSPRSGDLSVYWYQQSLDQGLQFLIQYYNGEERAKGNILERFSAQQFPDLHSELNLSSLELGDSALYFCASSVYSGNSYNEQFFGPGTRLTVL.

A remark on this clone: It is likely a read error, because the conserved phenylalanine at the end of the CDR3 is missing. The chain is built from TRBV4-1 and TRBJ2-7, with 7 bases identical to TRBD2. Per germline, CDR1 MGHRA and CDR2 YSYEKL. The V gene end was trimmed by 8 bases and the J gene end by 6 bases; junction bases not matched to a gene: 4. CDR3 length: 11 residues. The CDR3 region is CASGRASEQYL. CDR3 DNA: TGCGCCAGCGGGAGGGCTTCCGAGCAGTACCTC.

This sequence joins TRBV27 and TRBJ2-7; 7 bases are a match to TRBD2. Germline lookup yields CDR1 MNHEY and CDR2 SMNVEV (reference sequence). The V segment lost 2 bases and the J segment 5 bases; nucleotides outside the gene matches: 3. The CDR3 has 13 residues. In DNA form, the CDR3 reads TGTGCCAGCAGTTTAACTAGCGTCGACGAGCAGTACTTC. This codes for CASSLTSVDEQYF.

In its sample, this clone was seen a few times. The chain combines TRBV5-4 with TRBJ1-5; D remains ambiguous. V lost 2 bases and J lost 4, with 4 bases in between. Germline V gives CDR1 SGHNT, CDR2 YYREEE (reference sequence). The CDR3 has 12 amino acids. The CDR3 sequence is CASSFENQPQHF. DNA of the CDR3: TGTGCCAGCAGCTTCGAGAATCAGCCCCAGCATTTT.

This rearrangement joins TRBV9 to TRBJ2-7; 9 nucleotides match TRBD2. CDR1 SGDLS and CDR2 YYNGEE come from the germline V gene. The CDR3 consists of 15 residues. Losses at the gene ends were 4 bases for V and 2 bases for J; bases not matched to a gene: 7. CDR3 in amino acids: CASSLEASGTYEQYF. CDR3 sequence (DNA): TGTGCCAGCAGCCTAGAGGCTAGCGGGACCTACGAGCAGTACTTC.

The chain links TRBV10-3 to TRBJ2-2; maybe TRBD1 (6 bases). Germline V lookup: CDR1 ENHRY, CDR2 SYGVKD. Trimming left V 5 bases short and J 5 bases short, with 15 bases between. The CDR3 is made up of 15 amino acids. CDR3 DNA: TGTGCCATCAGTAAGAACAGGGTCAAAACCGGGGAGCTGTTTTTT. Amino acid sequence: CAISKNRVKTGELFF.

The J gene is TRBJ2-7, the V gene TRBV4-1; 7 bases map to TRBD2. V lost 0 bases, J lost 6 bases, and 11 bases stayed unmatched. Per germline, CDR1 MGHRA and CDR2 YSYEKL. The CDR3 is 16 amino acids. The CDR3 DNA reads TGCGCCAGCAGCCAAGATTTGGGCGGGAGCGCGTTCGAGCAGTACTTC. As protein: CASSQDLGGSAFEQYF.